This T cell receptor beta chain derives from a study of cytomegalovirus exposure and HLA in healthy donors. Study background: The Caucasian-associated ancestry cluster contained about 80% of the 300 to 400 genotyped donors.

The CDR3 spans 15 residues. Germline trimming cut 6 bases from V and 6 bases from J; bases unmatched to any gene: 11. Per the germline V gene, CDR1 is SGHTA and CDR2 is FQGNSA. Points on this clone: The antigen remains undetermined.

It was with 60 Vbeta and 13 Jbeta primers that the PCR ran. Measured with immunoSEQ multiplex PCR; TCRdb has only the in-frame clones, and not every one. The sample has some 170,000 clones; roughly nine tenths are singletons. Study-wide findings and caveats: After further analysis at a later stage, some 15,000 TCR beta sequences were associated with HLA alleles at 0.05 false discovery rate. A link between a missense DCLRE1C variant and TCR beta V- and J-gene trimming emerged from a later analysis.

The sample taken for sequencing was PBMCs. The TCR was taken from a woman aged 25 to 39 in good health and CMV-seronegative. The chain joins TRBV7-2 to TRBJ1-3; 7 positions match TRBD1. CDR3 sequence reads: CASRPTGTEENTIYF. The DNA for the CDR3 is TGTGCCAGCAGACCTACCGGGACAGAAGAAAACACCATATATTTT.